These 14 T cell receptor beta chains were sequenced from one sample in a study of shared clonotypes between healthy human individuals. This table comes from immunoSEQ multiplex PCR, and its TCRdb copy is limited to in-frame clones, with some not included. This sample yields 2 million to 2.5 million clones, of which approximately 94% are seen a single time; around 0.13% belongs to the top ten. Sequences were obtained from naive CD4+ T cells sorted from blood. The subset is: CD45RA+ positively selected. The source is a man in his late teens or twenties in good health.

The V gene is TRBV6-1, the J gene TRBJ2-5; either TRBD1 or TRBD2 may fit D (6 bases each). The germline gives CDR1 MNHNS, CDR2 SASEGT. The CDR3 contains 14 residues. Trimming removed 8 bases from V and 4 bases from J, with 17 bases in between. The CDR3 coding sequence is TGTGCCAGCGAGAGTGGGGGGCTCGGAGAGACCCAGTACTTC. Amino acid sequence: CASESGGLGETQYF.

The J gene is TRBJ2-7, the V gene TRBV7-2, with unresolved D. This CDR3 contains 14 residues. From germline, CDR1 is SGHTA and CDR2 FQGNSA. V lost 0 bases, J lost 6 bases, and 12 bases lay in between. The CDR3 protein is CASSLAALQAEQYF. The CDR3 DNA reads TGTGCCAGCAGCTTAGCGGCATTACAAGCCGAGCAGTACTTC.

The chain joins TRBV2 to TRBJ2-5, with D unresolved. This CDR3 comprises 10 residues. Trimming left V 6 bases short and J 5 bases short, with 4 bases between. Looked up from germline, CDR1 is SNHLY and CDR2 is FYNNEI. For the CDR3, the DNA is TGTGCCAGCAGAATGGAGACCCAGTACTTC. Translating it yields CASRMETQYF.

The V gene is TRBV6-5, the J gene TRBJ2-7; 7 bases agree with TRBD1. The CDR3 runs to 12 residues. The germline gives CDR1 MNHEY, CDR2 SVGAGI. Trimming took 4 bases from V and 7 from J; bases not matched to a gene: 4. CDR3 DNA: TGTGCCAGCAGTTCGACAGGGTGGGAGCAGTACTTC. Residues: CASSSTGWEQYF.

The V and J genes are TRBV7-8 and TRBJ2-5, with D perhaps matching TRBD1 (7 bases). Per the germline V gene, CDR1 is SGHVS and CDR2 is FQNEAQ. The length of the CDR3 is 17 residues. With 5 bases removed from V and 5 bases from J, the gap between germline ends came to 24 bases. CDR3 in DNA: TGTGCCAGCAGCCCAAAGGACCCAGGGGGGCTAGGGGAGACCCAGTACTTC. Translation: CASSPKDPGGLGETQYF.

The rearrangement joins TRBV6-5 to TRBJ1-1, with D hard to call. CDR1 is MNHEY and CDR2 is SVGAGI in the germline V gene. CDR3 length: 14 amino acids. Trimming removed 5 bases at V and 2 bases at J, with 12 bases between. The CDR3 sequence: CASSGRVANTEAFF. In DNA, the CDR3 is TGTGCCAGCAGTGGAAGAGTCGCCAACACTGAAGCTTTCTTT.

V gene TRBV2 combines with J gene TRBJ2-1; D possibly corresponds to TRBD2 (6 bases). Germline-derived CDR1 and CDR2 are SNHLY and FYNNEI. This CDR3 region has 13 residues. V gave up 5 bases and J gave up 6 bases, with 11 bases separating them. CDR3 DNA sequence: TGTGCCAGCAGTACCGGACTAATCAATGAGCAGTTCTTC. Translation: CASSTGLINEQFF.

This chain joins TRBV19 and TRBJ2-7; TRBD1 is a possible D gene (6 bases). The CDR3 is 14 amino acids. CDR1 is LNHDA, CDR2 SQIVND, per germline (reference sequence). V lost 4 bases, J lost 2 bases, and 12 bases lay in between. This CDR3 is CASSTPGHTYEQYF. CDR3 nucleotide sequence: TGTGCCAGTAGTACTCCGGGACATACCTACGAGCAGTACTTC.

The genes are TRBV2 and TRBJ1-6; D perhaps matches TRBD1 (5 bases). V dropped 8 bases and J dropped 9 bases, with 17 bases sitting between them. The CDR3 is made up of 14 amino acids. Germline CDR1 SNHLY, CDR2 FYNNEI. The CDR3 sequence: CASGGRGEGSPLHF. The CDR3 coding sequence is TGTGCCAGCGGCGGGAGAGGGGAGGGTTCACCCCTCCACTTT.

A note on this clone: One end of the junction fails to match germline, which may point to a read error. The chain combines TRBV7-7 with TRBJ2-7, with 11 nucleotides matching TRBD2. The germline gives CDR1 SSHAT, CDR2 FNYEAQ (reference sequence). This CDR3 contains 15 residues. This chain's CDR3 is CASSPGLAAVGEQYF. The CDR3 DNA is TGTGCTAGCAGCCCGGGACTAGCGGCAGTAGGGGAGCAGTACTTC.

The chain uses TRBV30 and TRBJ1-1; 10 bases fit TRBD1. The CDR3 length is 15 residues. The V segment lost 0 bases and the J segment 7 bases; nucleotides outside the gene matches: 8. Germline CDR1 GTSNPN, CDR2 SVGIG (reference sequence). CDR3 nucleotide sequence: TGTGCCTGGAGTGTACGGACAGGGGGGATTTTTGAAGCTTTCTTT. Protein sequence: CAWSVRTGGIFEAFF.

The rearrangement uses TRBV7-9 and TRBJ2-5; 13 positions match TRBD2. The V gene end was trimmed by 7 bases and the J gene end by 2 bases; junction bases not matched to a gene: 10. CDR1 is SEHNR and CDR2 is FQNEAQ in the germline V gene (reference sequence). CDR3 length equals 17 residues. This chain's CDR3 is CASIPPGLAGDQETQYF. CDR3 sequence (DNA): TGTGCCAGCATCCCGCCAGGACTAGCGGGAGATCAAGAGACCCAGTACTTC.

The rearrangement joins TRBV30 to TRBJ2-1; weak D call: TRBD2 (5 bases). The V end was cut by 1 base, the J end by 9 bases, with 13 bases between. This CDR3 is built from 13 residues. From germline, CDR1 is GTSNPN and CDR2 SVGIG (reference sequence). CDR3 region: CAWSGASRGEQFF. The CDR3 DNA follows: TGTGCCTGGAGTGGAGCTAGTCGGGGTGAGCAGTTCTTC.

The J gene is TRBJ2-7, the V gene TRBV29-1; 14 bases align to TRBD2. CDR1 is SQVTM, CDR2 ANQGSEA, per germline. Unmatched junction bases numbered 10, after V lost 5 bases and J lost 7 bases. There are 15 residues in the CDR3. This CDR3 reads CSVLGGLAGVQEQYF. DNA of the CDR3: TGCAGCGTTTTGGGGGGACTAGCGGGAGTACAGGAGCAGTACTTC.